The 5 T cell receptor beta chains below all came from one sample that was sequenced in a study of control samples from healthy donors and cancer patients. Produced via immunoSEQ multiplex PCR; TCRdb's table is partial and in-frame only. The sample records some 200,000 clones, 90% to 95% being singletons. What was sequenced was blood. Receptor source: a woman aged 25-40 years in good health.

This rearrangement joins TRBV7-2 to TRBJ1-1; the match to TRBD1 covers 7 bases. Germline loops: CDR1 SGHTA, CDR2 FQGNSA. The J segment lost 3 bases and the V segment lost 5 bases, leaving 6 bases of the junction unmatched. The CDR3 contains 14 residues. The CDR3 sequence: CASSVGQWDTEAFF. The CDR3, as DNA: TGTGCCAGCAGCGTGGGACAGTGGGACACTGAAGCTTTCTTT.

The chain carries TRBV11-3 and TRBJ1-3; D is perhaps TRBD1 (6 bases). V gave up 2 bases and J gave up 1 base, with 6 bases separating them. This CDR3 comprises 14 residues. CDR1 and CDR2 from the germline V gene are SGHNT and YENEEA. The DNA of the CDR3 is TGTGCCAGCAGCTTAACAGGGTCTGGAAACACCATATATTTT. Protein: CASSLTGSGNTIYF.

The rearrangement links TRBV5-1 to TRBJ1-5; the match to TRBD1 covers 7 bases. The CDR3 sequence is 13 residues long. Germline CDR1 SGHRS, CDR2 YFSETQ. Trimming took 4 bases from V and 5 from J; bases not matched to a gene: 3. CDR3 coding DNA: TGCGCCAGCAGCAGAGGACAGGATCAGCCCCAGCATTTT. It is translated as CASSRGQDQPQHF.

The chain recombines TRBV7-9 with TRBJ2-1, with no clear D. The V gene lost 5 bases and the J gene lost 6 bases, with 11 bases spanning the gap. The germline V gene has CDR1 SEHNR and CDR2 FQNEAQ (reference sequence). CDR3 length: 13 residues. The CDR3 loop reads CASSPRRVNEQFF. CDR3 in DNA: TGTGCCAGCAGCCCCCGAAGGGTCAATGAGCAGTTCTTC.

The gene calls are TRBV20-1 and TRBJ2-7; 9 bases fit TRBD2. The V gene end was trimmed by 3 bases and the J gene end by 7 bases; junction bases not matched to a gene: 13. Germline CDR1 reads DFQATT; CDR2 reads SNEGSKA (reference sequence). CDR3 length: 15 residues. The DNA for the CDR3 is TGCAGTGCTAGTGATAGCGGGAGTACCTTGGGGGAGCAGTACTTC. It translates to CSASDSGSTLGEQYF.